This T cell receptor (beta chain) stems from a study of spatial heterogeneity in lung cancer. Study-wide findings and caveats: Ubiquitous expanded tumor TCRs appeared in blood more at resection than follow-up.

TCRdb reanalysed the 5' RACE reads using MiXCR and keeps one entry per CDR3 protein. The sample shows tens of thousands of distinct CDR3 sequences, approximately 7.2% of them seen only once. The time point here: sample taken at primary tumor resection. No cell sorting; template was whole RNA from tumor, lung tissue or PBMC. A word on this clonotype: Its antigen is not known.

The sample here was PBMCs, taken at surgery. This TCR was sampled from a male donor with early-stage non-small cell lung cancer.

The CDR3 spells CSARDRSPATSTDTQYF. DNA for the CDR3: TGCAGTGCTAGAGATCGGTCCCCGGCTACTAGCACAGATACGCAGTATTTT. The chain has TRBV20-1 and TRBJ2-3; D unclear. The CDR3 totals 17 residues. V was trimmed by 0 bases and J by 0 bases, leaving 16 bases between them. Germline loops: CDR1 DFQATT, CDR2 SNEGSKA (reference sequence).